This is a list of T cell receptor beta chains from one sample in a study of identical twins. TCRdb recomputed calls from the 5' RACE reads with MiXCR, one row per CDR3 protein. The table records 120,000 to 150,000 distinct CDR3 sequences, 3% to 4.5% of them present only once. Sequencing input: memory T cells sorted from blood. The receptors stem from a man aged 18 to 30 in good health. CDR3s include the opening cysteine and the closing phenylalanine or tryptophan. A D gene is named only where the DNA matches it firmly. The listing skips clone size in some rows; elsewhere it reads once, few, many or a size class.

v_gene: TRBV29-1; j_gene: TRBJ2-5; abundance: many; d_gene: NA; CDR3aa: CSVGVGETQYF; CDR3nt: TGCAGCGTTGGGGTTGGAGAGACCCAGTACTTC
v_gene: TRBV5-8; j_gene: TRBJ2-6; abundance: many; d_gene: NA; CDR3aa: CASSLFAGGAGANVLTF; CDR3nt: TGTGCCAGCAGCTTGTTTGCGGGTGGAGCTGGGGCCAACGTCCTGACTTTC
v_gene: TRBV19; j_gene: TRBJ1-2; abundance: many; d_gene: TRBD1; CDR3aa: CASSTSTGDYGYTF; CDR3nt: TGTGCCAGTAGTACCTCGACAGGGGACTATGGCTACACCTTC
v_gene: TRBV10-1; j_gene: TRBJ2-1; abundance: many; d_gene: NA; CDR3aa: CASSPYTFGEQFF; CDR3nt: TGCGCCAGCAGTCCATATACGTTTGGGGAGCAGTTCTTC
v_gene: TRBV5-1; j_gene: TRBJ2-7; abundance: many; d_gene: TRBD2; CDR3aa: CASSLLASGAYEQYF; CDR3nt: TGCGCCAGCAGCTTGCTAGCTAGCGGAGCCTACGAGCAGTACTTC
v_gene: TRBV5-1; j_gene: TRBJ2-1; abundance: many; d_gene: NA; CDR3aa: CASSPGLLNEQFF; CDR3nt: TGCGCCAGCAGCCCGGGACTTCTCAATGAGCAGTTCTTC
v_gene: TRBV14; j_gene: TRBJ2-2; abundance: many; d_gene: NA; CDR3aa: CASSQPRWGELFF; CDR3nt: TGTGCCAGCAGCCAACCCCGATGGGGGGAGCTGTTTTTT
v_gene: TRBV12-3/TRBV12-4; j_gene: TRBJ2-2; abundance: many; d_gene: NA; CDR3aa: CASSLKSAGELFF; CDR3nt: TGTGCCAGCAGTTTGAAGTCCGCCGGGGAGCTGTTTTTT
v_gene: TRBV5-1; j_gene: TRBJ2-3; abundance: many; d_gene: TRBD2; CDR3aa: CASRTLAGGGDTQYF; CDR3nt: TGCGCCAGCAGAACCCTAGCGGGAGGGGGAGATACGCAGTATTTT
v_gene: TRBV27; j_gene: TRBJ2-5; abundance: many; d_gene: TRBD1; CDR3aa: CASSWAGGETQYF; CDR3nt: TGTGCCAGCAGTTGGGCAGGGGGAGAGACCCAGTACTTC
v_gene: TRBV29-1; j_gene: TRBJ2-2; abundance: many; d_gene: NA; CDR3aa: CSVEEGGGWAGELFF; CDR3nt: TGCAGCGTTGAAGAGGGAGGGGGCTGGGCCGGGGAGCTGTTTTTT
v_gene: TRBV18; j_gene: TRBJ2-4; abundance: many; d_gene: NA; CDR3aa: CASSPPGKAKNIQYF; CDR3nt: TGTGCCAGCTCACCACCGGGGAAAGCCAAAAACATTCAGTACTTC
v_gene: TRBV5-1; j_gene: TRBJ1-5; abundance: many; d_gene: NA; CDR3aa: CASSSDAMGSGQPQHF; CDR3nt: TGCGCCAGCAGCTCGGACGCCATGGGTTCGGGCCAGCCCCAGCATTTT
v_gene: TRBV6-5; j_gene: TRBJ2-7; abundance: few; d_gene: NA; CDR3aa: CASGRLPYEQYF; CDR3nt: TGTGCCAGCGGGAGACTCCCTTACGAGCAGTACTTC
v_gene: TRBV7-8; j_gene: TRBJ2-2; abundance: many; d_gene: NA; CDR3aa: CASSLWEPRNTGELFF; CDR3nt: TGTGCCAGCAGCTTATGGGAACCAAGGAACACCGGGGAGCTGTTTTTT
v_gene: TRBV11-2; j_gene: TRBJ2-3; abundance: many; d_gene: TRBD2; CDR3aa: CASSLRGDYSTDTQYF; CDR3nt: TGTGCCAGCAGCTTACGAGGGGACTACAGCACAGATACGCAGTATTTT
v_gene: TRBV9; j_gene: TRBJ2-1; abundance: many; d_gene: NA; CDR3aa: CASSALGGSANEQFF; CDR3nt: TGTGCCAGCAGCGCGCTCGGAGGGTCGGCGAATGAGCAGTTCTTC
v_gene: TRBV14; j_gene: TRBJ1-1; abundance: many; d_gene: NA; CDR3aa: CASSQVYGGTEAFF; CDR3nt: TGTGCCAGCAGCCAAGTATACGGGGGCACTGAAGCTTTCTTT
v_gene: TRBV14; j_gene: TRBJ2-1; abundance: many; d_gene: TRBD1; CDR3aa: CASGQEMDRGGGEQFF; CDR3nt: TGTGCCAGCGGCCAAGAAATGGACAGGGGTGGGGGTGAGCAGTTCTTC
v_gene: TRBV20-1; j_gene: TRBJ1-2; abundance: many; d_gene: NA; CDR3aa: CSARAISYGYTF; CDR3nt: TGCAGTGCTAGAGCGATATCCTATGGCTACACCTTC
v_gene: TRBV5-4; j_gene: TRBJ2-2; abundance: many; d_gene: TRBD2; CDR3aa: CASSSYSGRAVGGTGELFF; CDR3nt: TGTGCCAGCAGCTCGTATAGCGGGAGGGCCGTCGGCGGCACCGGGGAGCTGTTTTTT
v_gene: TRBV6-4; j_gene: TRBJ1-5; abundance: many; d_gene: NA; CDR3aa: CASSDTGTIYSNQPQHF; CDR3nt: TGTGCCAGCAGTGATACCGGGACAATATATAGCAATCAGCCCCAGCATTTT
v_gene: TRBV4-3; j_gene: TRBJ2-2; abundance: many; d_gene: TRBD2; CDR3aa: CASSQGTSVITGELFF; CDR3nt: TGCGCCAGCAGCCAAGGGACTAGCGTAATCACCGGGGAGCTGTTTTTT
v_gene: TRBV20-1; j_gene: TRBJ2-1; abundance: many; d_gene: TRBD2; CDR3aa: CSARDPFGRGVYNEQFF; CDR3nt: TGCAGTGCTAGAGATCCCTTCGGGAGGGGGGTATACAATGAGCAGTTCTTC
v_gene: TRBV12-3/TRBV12-4; j_gene: TRBJ2-3; abundance: many; d_gene: NA; CDR3aa: CASRSRAGYTDTQYF; CDR3nt: TGTGCCAGCAGGTCCCGTGCAGGATACACAGATACGCAGTATTTT
v_gene: TRBV11-3; j_gene: TRBJ2-5; abundance: few; d_gene: NA; CDR3aa: CASSLLSSQGKTQYF; CDR3nt: TGTGCCAGCAGCTTACTATCCAGCCAGGGAAAGACCCAGTACTTC
v_gene: TRBV5-1; j_gene: TRBJ2-2; abundance: many; d_gene: NA; CDR3aa: CASREITGELFF; CDR3nt: TGCGCCAGCAGGGAGATCACCGGGGAGCTGTTTTTT
v_gene: TRBV6-5; j_gene: TRBJ1-3; abundance: many; d_gene: NA; CDR3aa: CASSTGTRAGNTIYF; CDR3nt: TGTGCCAGCAGTACTGGGACCAGGGCTGGAAACACCATATATTTT
v_gene: TRBV20-1; j_gene: TRBJ2-2; abundance: few; d_gene: NA; CDR3aa: CSARDQGGGTGELFF; CDR3nt: TGCAGTGCTAGAGATCAAGGGGGTGGCACCGGGGAGCTGTTTTTT
v_gene: TRBV7-9; j_gene: TRBJ1-4; abundance: many; d_gene: NA; CDR3aa: CASSLALASTNEKLFF; CDR3nt: TGTGCCAGCAGCTTAGCGCTTGCATCAACTAATGAAAAACTGTTTTTT
v_gene: TRBV30; j_gene: TRBJ1-2; abundance: NA; d_gene: NA; CDR3aa: CAWAGRRANYGYTF; CDR3nt: TGTGCCTGGGCGGGACGGCGAGCTAACTATGGCTACACCTTC
v_gene: TRBV6-1; j_gene: TRBJ2-5; abundance: many; d_gene: NA; CDR3aa: CASSVRHGETQYF; CDR3nt: TGTGCCAGCAGTGTCCGTCACGGAGAGACCCAGTACTTC
v_gene: TRBV12-3/TRBV12-4; j_gene: TRBJ1-5; abundance: many; d_gene: NA; CDR3aa: CASSFTGQPQHF; CDR3nt: TGTGCCAGCAGTTTCACGGGGCAGCCCCAGCATTTT
v_gene: TRBV19; j_gene: TRBJ2-4; abundance: many; d_gene: NA; CDR3aa: CASSSQMGNIQYF; CDR3nt: TGTGCCAGTAGTAGCCAAATGGGGAACATTCAGTACTTC
v_gene: TRBV5-1; j_gene: TRBJ2-1; abundance: many; d_gene: NA; CDR3aa: CASSSIPSSYNEQFF; CDR3nt: TGCGCCAGCAGCTCGATTCCCAGCTCCTACAATGAGCAGTTCTTC
v_gene: TRBV11-2; j_gene: TRBJ2-3; abundance: many; d_gene: TRBD2; CDR3aa: CASSPRTSPTDTQYF; CDR3nt: TGTGCCAGCAGCCCTAGGACTAGCCCCACAGATACGCAGTATTTT
v_gene: TRBV28; j_gene: TRBJ2-2; abundance: many; d_gene: NA; CDR3aa: CASRDYTGELFF; CDR3nt: TGTGCCAGCAGGGACTACACCGGGGAGCTGTTTTTT
v_gene: TRBV19; j_gene: TRBJ2-1; abundance: many; d_gene: NA; CDR3aa: CASSIRRAASHNEQFF; CDR3nt: TGTGCCAGTAGTATCCGCAGGGCCGCGTCCCACAATGAGCAGTTCTTC
v_gene: TRBV30; j_gene: TRBJ1-1; abundance: few; d_gene: NA; CDR3aa: CAWSFQIPGHTEAFF; CDR3nt: TGTGCCTGGAGTTTCCAAATACCTGGGCACACTGAAGCTTTCTTT
v_gene: TRBV7-9; j_gene: TRBJ1-1; abundance: few; d_gene: TRBD1; CDR3aa: CASSEDRGTEAFF; CDR3nt: TGTGCCAGCAGCGAAGACAGGGGCACTGAAGCTTTCTTT